What follows are 27 T cell receptor beta chains derived from one specimen sequenced in a study of EBV T-cell therapy then PD-1 blockade in nasopharyngeal carcinoma. Their antigen targets remain unknown. Method: immunoSEQ multiplex PCR; TCRdb's copy keeps in-frame clones and lacks some. This table holds 15,000 to 20,000 clones, over 70% found once. Treatment here: AdE1-LMPpoly-expanded autologous EBV-specific T-cell therapy followed by anti-PD-1 nivolumab. The input for sequencing was CD8+ T cells from blood, taken at day 0 from a patient whose treatment included autologous EBV-specific T cells and nivolumab. The receptors originated from a man aged 40-55 years with nasopharyngeal carcinoma.

This chain's CDR3 is CASSFLRLGFSGNTIYF. Written as DNA, the CDR3 is TGTGCCAGTAGCTTCTTGCGCCTTGGATTCTCTGGAAACACCATATATTTT. The gene calls are TRBV3-1 (or the pseudogene TRBV3-2) and TRBJ1-3, with D uncertain. The V gene lost 9 bases and the J gene lost 0 bases, with 21 bases spanning the gap. The CDR3 has 17 amino acids. Germline CDR1 is LGHDT and CDR2 is YNNKEL (reference sequence).

CDR3 loop: CASSAGDGNTEAFF. The CDR3 DNA reads as TGTGCCAGCAGCGCCGGGGACGGCAACACTGAAGCTTTCTTT. This sequence joins TRBV9 and TRBJ1-1; D might be TRBD1 (5 bases). The length of the CDR3 is 14 residues. Trimming stripped 3 bases from V and 2 bases from J, with 11 bases between. In germline, CDR1 is SGDLS, CDR2 YYNGEE.

This chain connects TRBV6-2 or TRBV6-3 to TRBJ2-7; maybe TRBD2 (6 bases). Trimming stripped 0 bases from V and 3 bases from J, with 9 bases between. The germline CDR1 and CDR2 sequences are MNHEY and SVGEGT. CDR3 length: 14 amino acids. The CDR3 region is CASSYSSGYYEQYF. CDR3 bases: TGTGCCAGCAGTTACTCCAGCGGGTACTACGAGCAGTACTTC.

The chain recombines TRBV29-1 with TRBJ2-7; D gene ambiguous. Germline-derived CDR1 and CDR2 are SQVTM and ANQGSEA. CDR3 length: 12 amino acids. Trimming took off 3 bases at V and 4 bases at J, with 10 bases between the two ends. The CDR3 DNA reads as TGCAGCGTTGAGACGGATAAGTACGAGCAGTACTTC. Translation: CSVETDKYEQYF.

The chain links TRBV29-1 to TRBJ1-2, with 9 bases aligning to TRBD1. The CDR3 has 17 residues. The V segment lost 4 bases and the J segment 4 bases; nucleotides outside the gene matches: 16. CDR1 SQVTM and CDR2 ANQGSEA come from the germline V gene. CDR3 residues: CSVGVRDRAGWGYGYTF. DNA of the CDR3: TGCAGCGTTGGCGTTCGGGACAGGGCAGGTTGGGGCTATGGCTACACCTTC.

V usage is TRBV7-6 and J usage is TRBJ2-1; 7 positions agree with TRBD1. The ends lost 2 bases at V and 3 bases at J; junction bases unmatched: 13. CDR1 SGHVS and CDR2 FNYEAQ come from the germline V gene. This CDR3 contains 18 residues. The CDR3 DNA reads as TGTGCCAGCAGCTTACGAAACACCCGGGACAGAGTCTACAATGAGCAGTTCTTC. It yields the protein CASSLRNTRDRVYNEQFF.

The chain employs TRBV7-9 and TRBJ2-7, with 10 bases identical to TRBD1. The V gene end was trimmed by 6 bases and the J gene end by 3 bases; junction bases not matched to a gene: 5. The CDR3 is 14 amino acids. Looked up from germline, CDR1 is SEHNR and CDR2 is FQNEAQ (reference sequence). The CDR3 sequence is CASSGTGEFYEQYF. The DNA of the CDR3 is TGTGCCAGCAGTGGGACAGGGGAGTTCTACGAGCAGTACTTC.

The V gene is TRBV12-3 or TRBV12-4, the J gene TRBJ2-3; D gene ambiguous. Between the trimmed V and J ends, which lost 7 bases and 7 bases, there was a span of 12 bases. The CDR3 extends over 12 amino acids. The chain's CDR3 is CASTFGPYTQYF. The CDR3 DNA reads TGTGCCAGCACCTTTGGGCCTTATACGCAGTATTTT.

This sequence joins TRBV9 and TRBJ2-3; no definite D call. The V end was cut by 4 bases, the J end by 2 bases, with 14 bases between. CDR1 and CDR2 (germline): SGDLS, YYNGEE. CDR3 length equals 15 residues. The CDR3 DNA is TGTGCCAGCAGCTCCTTGTCCAGTTCCACAGATACGCAGTATTTT. It yields the protein CASSSLSSSTDTQYF. Full variable domain (remainder filled in from reference TRBV9 and TRBJ2-3): DSGVTQTPKHLITATGQRVTLRCSPRSGDLSVYWYQQSLDQGLQFLIQYYNGEERAKGNILERFSAQQFPDLHSELNLSSLELGDSALYFCASSSLSSSTDTQYFGPGTRLTVL.

J is TRBJ2-1 and V is TRBV24-1; possibly TRBD1 for D (6 bases). V lost 0 bases, J lost 6 bases, and 8 bases lay in between. The CDR3 runs to 14 residues. Germline values: CDR1 KGHDR, CDR2 SFDVKD. The DNA of the CDR3 is TGTGCCACCAGTGATTTGCAAGGGGGCAATGAGCAGTTCTTC. The encoded protein is CATSDLQGGNEQFF.

The J gene is TRBJ1-1, the V gene TRBV7-3, with a possible D match to TRBD1 (6 bases). This CDR3 has 13 amino acids. Germline CDR1 reads SGHTA; CDR2 reads FQGTGA. Trimming removed 5 bases from V and 8 bases from J, with 15 bases in between. CDR3 DNA: TGTGCCAGCAGCCTCTCAGGGGCCAGAGAAGCTTTCTTT. This translates into CASSLSGAREAFF. The full variable domain, rest sourced from reference TRBV7-3 and TRBJ1-1, is GAGVSQTPSNKVTEKGKYVELRCDPISGHTALYWYRQSLGQGPEFLIYFQGTGAADDSGLPNDRFFAVRPEGSVSTLKIQRTERGDSAVYLCASSLSGAREAFFGQGTRLTVV.

V gene TRBV7-6 combines with J gene TRBJ1-6, with a weak D call TRBD1 (5 bases). The V end was cut by 3 bases, the J end by 7 bases, with 10 bases between. CDR1 SGHVS and CDR2 FNYEAQ come from the germline V gene. CDR3 length: 14 amino acids. In DNA form, the CDR3 reads TGTGCCAGCAGCTTCGGGGGTTCCAATTCACCCCTCCACTTT. It specifies CASSFGGSNSPLHF.

The chain recombines TRBV27 with TRBJ1-6; D perhaps matches TRBD1 (6 bases). Germline CDR1 MNHEY, CDR2 SMNVEV (reference sequence). The CDR3 is made up of 17 amino acids. V lost 3 bases to trimming and J lost 5 bases, with 17 bases between them. CDR3 DNA: TGTGCCAGCAGTTTTTTGTTGGGGGGCGCGGATAATTCACCCCTCCACTTT. Translating it yields CASSFLLGGADNSPLHF.

The chain couples TRBV23-1 to TRBJ2-5, with D perhaps matching TRBD1 (7 bases). TRBV23-1 is an ORF, and what it does is uncertain. V was clipped by 9 bases and J by 5 bases, with 16 bases between them. The CDR3 is 13 residues long. The CDR3 sequence: CARTGQRVETQYF. CDR3 nucleotide sequence: TGCGCCAGAACGGGACAGCGGGTGGAGACCCAGTACTTC.

The chain carries TRBV4-3 and TRBJ1-3; D gene uncertain. The CDR3 runs to 18 residues. CDR1 LGHNA and CDR2 YSLEER come from the germline V gene. Trimming cost V 0 bases and J 2 bases, with 17 bases left between them. The CDR3: CASSQEAVTAAPGNTIYF. As DNA, the CDR3 is TGCGCCAGCAGCCAAGAGGCGGTCACGGCGGCGCCTGGAAACACCATATATTTT.

This clone was counted a single time. Relative to the germline gene, one junction end is altered; a read error may explain this. V and J are TRBV28 and TRBJ1-6, with 7 bases lining up with TRBD1. CDR1 is MDHEN, CDR2 SYDVKM, per germline. The CDR3 length is 15 residues. Here the CDR3 reads CTSSFGQGESSPLHF. CDR3 coding DNA: TGTACCAGCAGTTTCGGGCAGGGGGAAAGTTCACCCCTCCACTTT.

The chain couples TRBV6-4 to TRBJ2-7; D gene unclear. Germline values: CDR1 MRHNA, CDR2 SNTAGT. CDR3 length: 14 residues. Trimming left V 4 bases short and J 3 bases short, with 13 bases between. CDR3 amino acids: CASSAPLGGYEQYF. For the CDR3, the DNA is TGTGCCAGCAGTGCCCCGTTGGGCGGCTACGAGCAGTACTTC.

The chain joins TRBV18 to TRBJ1-5; perhaps TRBD1 as D (5 bases). The germline gives CDR1 KGHSH, CDR2 LQKENI. This CDR3 has 14 amino acids. Trimming took off 6 bases at V and 3 bases at J, with 12 bases between the two ends. The CDR3 DNA reads TGTGCCAGCTCCGCGGGACTCTACAATCAGCCCCAGCATTTT. Protein product: CASSAGLYNQPQHF.

The chain carries TRBV27 and TRBJ2-1; D perhaps matches TRBD1 (5 bases). V was trimmed by 4 bases and J by 7 bases, leaving 14 bases between them. From germline, CDR1 is MNHEY and CDR2 SMNVEV (reference sequence). The CDR3 is made up of 14 amino acids. DNA of the CDR3: TGTGCCAGCAGTTCCAACCCCAGGGTTAATGAGCAGTTCTTC. Its protein is CASSSNPRVNEQFF.

DNA for the CDR3: TGCGCCAGCAGCTGGATGGGACAGCAAGAGACCCAGTACTTC. This codes for CASSWMGQQETQYF. This chain links TRBV5-1 with TRBJ2-5; 7 bases match TRBD1. Germline trimming cut 3 bases from V and 2 bases from J; bases unmatched to any gene: 4. This CDR3 region has 14 residues. Germline values: CDR1 SGHRS, CDR2 YFSETQ. The full variable domain, in which reference TRBV5-1 and TRBJ2-5 provide the parts outside the CDR3, is KAGVTQTPRYLIKTRGQQVTLSCSPISGHRSVSWYQQTPGQGLQFLFEYFSETQRNKGNFPGRFSGRQFSNSRSEMNVSTLELGDSALYLCASSWMGQQETQYFGPGTRLLVL.

The chain uses TRBV7-9 and TRBJ2-7; D is possibly TRBD1 (5 bases). V lost 2 bases and J 3 bases, leaving 14 bases between the germline ends. Germline CDR1 and CDR2: SEHNR and FQNEAQ (reference sequence). The length of the CDR3 is 15 residues. The CDR3 DNA reads TGTGCCAGCAGCTTACTTCAGGGAAGGGGCTACGAGCAGTACTTC. Amino acids: CASSLLQGRGYEQYF.

The chain combines TRBV29-1 with TRBJ1-1, with D possibly being TRBD1 (5 bases). From germline, CDR1 is SQVTM and CDR2 ANQGSEA. The germline V and J ends were trimmed by 0 bases and 4 bases, with 9 bases remaining between them. This CDR3 has 13 amino acids. The DNA of the CDR3 is TGCAGCGTTGAAGAAGGGCAGGGCACTGAAGCTTTCTTT. Its translation is CSVEEGQGTEAFF.

This clone occurred once. The chain uses TRBV5-6 and TRBJ2-5; TRBD2 matches at 14 bases. This CDR3 spans 15 amino acids. After removal of 3 bases from V and 2 bases from J, the junction contained 0 bases not matched to a gene. Germline V gene sequence: CDR1 SGHDT, CDR2 YYEEEE. This chain's CDR3 is CASSWTSGGQETQYF. CDR3 nucleotide sequence: TGTGCCAGCAGCTGGACTAGCGGGGGGCAAGAGACCCAGTACTTC.

J is TRBJ1-4 and V is TRBV27; tentatively, D is TRBD1 (6 bases). V lost 4 bases and J lost 8, with 17 bases in between. Germline V gene sequence: CDR1 MNHEY, CDR2 SMNVEV (reference sequence). The CDR3 is 15 residues long. CDR3 region: CASSYRQAGVEKLFF. Here the CDR3 DNA reads TGTGCCAGCAGTTACCGACAGGCCGGAGTGGAAAAACTGTTTTTT.

The chain uses TRBV9 and TRBJ1-1; D may be TRBD1 (5 bases). Germline CDR1 SGDLS, CDR2 YYNGEE. The CDR3 is 13 residues long. Trimming stripped 3 bases from V and 1 base from J, with 7 bases between. Here the CDR3 DNA reads TGTGCCAGCAGCGCTCAGGGGAACACTGAAGCTTTCTTT. Encoded protein: CASSAQGNTEAFF.

The chain employs TRBV6-4 and TRBJ2-2; the match to TRBD1 covers 8 bases. V lost 3 bases to trimming and J lost 7 bases; unmatched junction nucleotides: 4. The CDR3 is 14 residues long. Per the germline V gene, CDR1 is MRHNA and CDR2 is SNTAGT. DNA for the CDR3: TGTGCCAGCAGTGAAGGACAGGGTGGCGGGGAGCTGTTTTTT. It codes for CASSEGQGGGELFF.

The chain's CDR3 is CASSYAGREAFF. The CDR3 DNA reads TGTGCCAGCAGTTACGCGGGACGGGAAGCTTTCTTT. This chain links TRBV27 with TRBJ1-1; D might be TRBD1 (5 bases). Trimming removed 4 bases at V and 8 bases at J, with 11 bases between. Germline V gives CDR1 MNHEY, CDR2 SMNVEV (reference sequence). CDR3 length: 12 residues.